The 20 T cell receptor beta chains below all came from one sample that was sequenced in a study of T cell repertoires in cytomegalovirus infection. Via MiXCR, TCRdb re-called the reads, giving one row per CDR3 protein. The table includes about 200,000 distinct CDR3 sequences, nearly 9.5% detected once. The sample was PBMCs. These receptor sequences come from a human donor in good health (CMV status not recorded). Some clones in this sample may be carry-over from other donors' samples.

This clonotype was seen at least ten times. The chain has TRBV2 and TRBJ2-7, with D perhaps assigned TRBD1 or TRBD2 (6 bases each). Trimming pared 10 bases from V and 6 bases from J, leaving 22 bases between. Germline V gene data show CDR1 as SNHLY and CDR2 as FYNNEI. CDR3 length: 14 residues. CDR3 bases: TGTGCCATCTCGACGGGGGCGATCAGGGGCGAGCAGTACTTC. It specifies CAISTGAIRGEQYF.

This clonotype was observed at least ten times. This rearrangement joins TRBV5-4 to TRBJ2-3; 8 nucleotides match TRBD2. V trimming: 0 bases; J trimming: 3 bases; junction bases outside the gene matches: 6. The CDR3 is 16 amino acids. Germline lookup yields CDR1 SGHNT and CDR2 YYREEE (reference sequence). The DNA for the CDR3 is TGTGCCAGCAGCTTGGCTGGGACTAGTTTGACAGATACGCAGTATTTT. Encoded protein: CASSLAGTSLTDTQYF. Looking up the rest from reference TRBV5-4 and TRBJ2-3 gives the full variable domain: ETGVTQSPTHLIKTRGQQVTLRCSSQSGHNTVSWYQQALGQGPQFIFQYYREEENGRGNFPPRFSGLQFPNYSSELNVNALELDDSALYLCASSLAGTSLTDTQYFGPGTRLTVL.

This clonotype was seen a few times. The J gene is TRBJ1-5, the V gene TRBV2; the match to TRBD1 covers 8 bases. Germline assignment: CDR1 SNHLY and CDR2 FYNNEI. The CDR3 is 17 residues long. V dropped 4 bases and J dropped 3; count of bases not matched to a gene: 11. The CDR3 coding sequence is TGTGCCAGCAGTGGTTGGACAGGGATTGGCCCCAATCAGCCCCAGCATTTT. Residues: CASSGWTGIGPNQPQHF.

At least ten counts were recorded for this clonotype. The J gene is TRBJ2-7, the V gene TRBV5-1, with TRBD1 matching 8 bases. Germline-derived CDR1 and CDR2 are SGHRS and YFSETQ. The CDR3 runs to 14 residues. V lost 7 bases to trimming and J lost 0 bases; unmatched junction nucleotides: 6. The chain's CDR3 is CASGTGQDSYEQYF. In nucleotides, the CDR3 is TGCGCCAGCGGGACGGGACAGGACTCCTACGAGCAGTACTTC. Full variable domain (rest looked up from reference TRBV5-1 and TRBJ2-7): KAGVTQTPRYLIKTRGQQVTLSCSPISGHRSVSWYQQTPGQGLQFLFEYFSETQRNKGNFPGRFSGRQFSNSRSEMNVSTLELGDSALYLCASGTGQDSYEQYFGPGTRLTVT.

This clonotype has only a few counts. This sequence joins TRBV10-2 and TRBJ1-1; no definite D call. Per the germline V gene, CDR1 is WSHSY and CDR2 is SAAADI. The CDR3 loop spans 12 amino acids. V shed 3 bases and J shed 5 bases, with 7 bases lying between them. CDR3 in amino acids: CASSDGRTEAFF. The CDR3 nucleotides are TGCGCCAGCAGTGATGGGAGGACTGAAGCTTTCTTT.

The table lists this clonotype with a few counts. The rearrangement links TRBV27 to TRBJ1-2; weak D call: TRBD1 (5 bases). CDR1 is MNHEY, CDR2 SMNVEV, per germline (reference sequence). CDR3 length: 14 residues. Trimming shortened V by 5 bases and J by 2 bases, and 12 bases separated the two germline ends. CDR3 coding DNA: TGTGCCAGCAGTGCCCTAGCAGGGAACTATGGCTACACCTTC. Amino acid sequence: CASSALAGNYGYTF.

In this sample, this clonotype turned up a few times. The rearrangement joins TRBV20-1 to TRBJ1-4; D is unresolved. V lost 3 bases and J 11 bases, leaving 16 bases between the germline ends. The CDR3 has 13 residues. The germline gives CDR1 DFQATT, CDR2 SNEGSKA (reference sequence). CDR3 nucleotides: TGCAGTGCTAGTTTGACGCGGCTCGGGAAACTGTTTTTT. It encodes CSASLTRLGKLFF.

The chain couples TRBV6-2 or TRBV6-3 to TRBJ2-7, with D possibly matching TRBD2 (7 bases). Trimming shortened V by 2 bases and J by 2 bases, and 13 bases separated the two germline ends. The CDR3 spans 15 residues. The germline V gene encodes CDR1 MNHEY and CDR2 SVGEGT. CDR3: CASSYGPGGAYEQYF. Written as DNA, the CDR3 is TGTGCCAGCAGTTACGGGCCGGGGGGCGCCTACGAGCAGTACTTC.

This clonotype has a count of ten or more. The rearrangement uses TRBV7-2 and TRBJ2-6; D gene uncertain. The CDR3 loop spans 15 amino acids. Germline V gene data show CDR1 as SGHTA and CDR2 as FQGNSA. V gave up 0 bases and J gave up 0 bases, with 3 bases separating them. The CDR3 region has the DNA TGTGCCAGCAGCTTAGCTGTCTCTGGGGCCAACGTCCTGACTTTC. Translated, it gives CASSLAVSGANVLTF.

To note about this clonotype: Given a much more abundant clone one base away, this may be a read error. The CDR3 region has the DNA TGTGCCAGCAGTTTAGTGGTACAGGGAGGTATCTATGGCTACGCCTTC. Translating gives CASSLVVQGGIYGYAF. The chain carries TRBV12-3 or TRBV12-4 and TRBJ1-2, with TRBD1 as a possible D gene (6 bases). The CDR3 runs to 16 residues.

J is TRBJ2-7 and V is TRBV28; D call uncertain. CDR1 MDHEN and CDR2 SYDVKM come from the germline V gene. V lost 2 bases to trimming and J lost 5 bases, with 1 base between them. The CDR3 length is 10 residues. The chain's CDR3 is CASSLHEQYF. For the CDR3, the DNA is TGTGCCAGCAGTTTACACGAGCAGTACTTC.

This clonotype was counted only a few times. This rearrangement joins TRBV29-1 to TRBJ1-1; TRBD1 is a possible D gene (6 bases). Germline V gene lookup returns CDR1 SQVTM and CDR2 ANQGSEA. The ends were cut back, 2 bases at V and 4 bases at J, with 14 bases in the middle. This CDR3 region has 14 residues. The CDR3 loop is CSVEKGGGGTEAFF. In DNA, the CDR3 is TGCAGCGTTGAAAAGGGGGGGGGGGGCACTGAAGCTTTCTTT.

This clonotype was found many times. The CDR3 here is CASIPVNAPTDTQYF. The CDR3, as DNA: TGTGCCAGCATCCCTGTCAATGCCCCCACAGATACGCAGTATTTT. The chain combines TRBV28 with TRBJ2-3; D is unresolved. The CDR3 extends over 15 amino acids. V lost 7 bases to trimming and J lost 2 bases, with 16 bases between them. Germline CDR1 is MDHEN and CDR2 is SYDVKM.

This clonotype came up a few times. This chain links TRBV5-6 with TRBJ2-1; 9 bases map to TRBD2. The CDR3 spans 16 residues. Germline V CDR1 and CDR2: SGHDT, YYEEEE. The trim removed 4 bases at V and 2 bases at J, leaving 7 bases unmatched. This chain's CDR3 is CASSIAGLAPYNEQFF. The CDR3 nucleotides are TGTGCCAGCAGCATCGCAGGACTAGCGCCCTACAATGAGCAGTTCTTC.

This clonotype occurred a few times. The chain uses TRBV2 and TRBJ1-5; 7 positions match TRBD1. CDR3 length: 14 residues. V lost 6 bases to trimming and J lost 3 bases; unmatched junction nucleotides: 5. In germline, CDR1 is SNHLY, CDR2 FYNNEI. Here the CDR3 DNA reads TGTGCCAGCAGCACGGGACAGATCAATCAGCCCCAGCATTTT. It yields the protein CASSTGQINQPQHF.

The chain's CDR3 is CASSLSGTENTEAFF. CDR3 DNA: TGTGCCAGCAGTTTATCGGGGACAGAGAACACTGAAGCTTTCTTT. The chain recombines TRBV28 with TRBJ1-1; 7 nucleotides agree with TRBD1. Trimming at V came to 1 base and at J to 1 base, leaving 3 bases not matched to a gene. The CDR3 sequence is 15 residues long. The germline V gene has CDR1 MDHEN and CDR2 SYDVKM.

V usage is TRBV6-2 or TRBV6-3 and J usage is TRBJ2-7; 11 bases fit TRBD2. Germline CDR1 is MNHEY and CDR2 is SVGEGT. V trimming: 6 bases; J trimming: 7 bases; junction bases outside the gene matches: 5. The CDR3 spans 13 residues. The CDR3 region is CASRDWTSGEQYF. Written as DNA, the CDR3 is TGTGCCAGCAGAGATTGGACTAGCGGGGAGCAGTACTTC.

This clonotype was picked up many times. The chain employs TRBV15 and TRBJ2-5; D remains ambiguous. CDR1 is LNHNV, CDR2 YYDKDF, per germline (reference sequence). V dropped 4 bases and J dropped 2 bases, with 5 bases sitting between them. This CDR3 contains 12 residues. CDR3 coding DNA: TGTGCCACCAGCATTTTACAAGAGACCCAGTACTTC. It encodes CATSILQETQYF.

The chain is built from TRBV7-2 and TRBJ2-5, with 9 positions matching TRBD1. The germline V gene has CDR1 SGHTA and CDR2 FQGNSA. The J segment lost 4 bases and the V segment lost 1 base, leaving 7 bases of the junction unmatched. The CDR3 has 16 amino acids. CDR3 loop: CASSLGETGGVETQYF. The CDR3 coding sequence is TGTGCCAGCAGCTTAGGAGAGACAGGGGGGGTAGAGACCCAGTACTTC.

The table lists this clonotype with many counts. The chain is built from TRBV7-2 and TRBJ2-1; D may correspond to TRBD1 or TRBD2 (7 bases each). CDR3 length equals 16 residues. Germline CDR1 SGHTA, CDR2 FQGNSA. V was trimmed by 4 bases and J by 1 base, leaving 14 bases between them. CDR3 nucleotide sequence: TGTGCCAGCAGCTCCCGACAGGGAGGGTCCTACAATGAGCAGTTCTTC. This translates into CASSSRQGGSYNEQFF. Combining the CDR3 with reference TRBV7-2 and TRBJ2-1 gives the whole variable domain GAGVSQSPSNKVTEKGKDVELRCDPISGHTALYWYRQSLGQGLEFLIYFQGNSAPDKSGLPSDRFSAERTGGSVSTLTIQRTQQEDSAVYLCASSSRQGGSYNEQFFGPGTRLTVL.